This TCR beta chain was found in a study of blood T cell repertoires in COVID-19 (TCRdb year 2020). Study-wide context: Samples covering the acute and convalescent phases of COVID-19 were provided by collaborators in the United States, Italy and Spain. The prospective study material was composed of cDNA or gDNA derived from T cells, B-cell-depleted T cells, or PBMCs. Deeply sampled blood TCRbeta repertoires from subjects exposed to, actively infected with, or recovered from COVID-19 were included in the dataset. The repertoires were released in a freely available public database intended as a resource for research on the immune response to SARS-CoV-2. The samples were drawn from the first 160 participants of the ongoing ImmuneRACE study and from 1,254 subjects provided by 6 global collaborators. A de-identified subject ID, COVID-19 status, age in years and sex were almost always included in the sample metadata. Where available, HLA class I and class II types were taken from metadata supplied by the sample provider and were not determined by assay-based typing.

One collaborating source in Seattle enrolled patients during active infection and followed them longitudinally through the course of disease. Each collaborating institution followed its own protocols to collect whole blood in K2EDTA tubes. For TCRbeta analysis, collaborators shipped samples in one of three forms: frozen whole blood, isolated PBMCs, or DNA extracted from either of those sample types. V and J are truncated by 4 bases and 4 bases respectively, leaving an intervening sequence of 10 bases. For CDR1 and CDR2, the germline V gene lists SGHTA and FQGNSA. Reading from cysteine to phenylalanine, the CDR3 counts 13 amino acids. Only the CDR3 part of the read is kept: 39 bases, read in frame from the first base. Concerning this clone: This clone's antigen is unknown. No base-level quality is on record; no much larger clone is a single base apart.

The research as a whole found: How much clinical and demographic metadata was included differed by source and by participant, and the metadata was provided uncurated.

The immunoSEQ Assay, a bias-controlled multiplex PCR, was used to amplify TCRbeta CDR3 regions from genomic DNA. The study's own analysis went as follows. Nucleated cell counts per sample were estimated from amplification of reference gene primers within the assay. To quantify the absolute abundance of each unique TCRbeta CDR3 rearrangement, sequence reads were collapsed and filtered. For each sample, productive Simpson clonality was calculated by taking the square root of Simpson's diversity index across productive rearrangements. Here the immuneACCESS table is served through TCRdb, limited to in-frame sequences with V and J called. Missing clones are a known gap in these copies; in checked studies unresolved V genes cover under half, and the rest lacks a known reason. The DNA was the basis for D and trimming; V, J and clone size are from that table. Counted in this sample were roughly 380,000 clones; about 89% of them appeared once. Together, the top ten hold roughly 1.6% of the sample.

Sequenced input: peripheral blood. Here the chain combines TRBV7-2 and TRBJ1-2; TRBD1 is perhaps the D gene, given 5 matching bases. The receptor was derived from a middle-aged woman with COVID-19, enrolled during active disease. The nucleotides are TGTGCCAGCAGCTCAACAGGACCCTATGGCTACACCTTC. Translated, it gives CASSSTGPYGYTF.